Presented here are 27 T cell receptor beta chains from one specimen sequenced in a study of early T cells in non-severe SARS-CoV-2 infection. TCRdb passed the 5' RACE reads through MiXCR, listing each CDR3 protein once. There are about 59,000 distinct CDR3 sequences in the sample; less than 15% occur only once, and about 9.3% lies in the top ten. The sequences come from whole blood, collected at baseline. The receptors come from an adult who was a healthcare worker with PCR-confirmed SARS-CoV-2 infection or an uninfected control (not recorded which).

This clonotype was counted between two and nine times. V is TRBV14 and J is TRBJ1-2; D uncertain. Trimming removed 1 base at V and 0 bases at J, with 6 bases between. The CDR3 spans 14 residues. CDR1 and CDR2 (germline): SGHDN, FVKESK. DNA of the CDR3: TGTGCCAGCAGCCAAGCGTCACCTAACTATGGCTACACCTTC. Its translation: CASSQASPNYGYTF.

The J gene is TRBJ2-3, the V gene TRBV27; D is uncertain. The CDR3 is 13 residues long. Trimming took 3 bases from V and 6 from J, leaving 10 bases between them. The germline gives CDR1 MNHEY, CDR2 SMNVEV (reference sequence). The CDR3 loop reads CASSLITFDTQYF. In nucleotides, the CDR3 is TGTGCCAGCAGTTTGATCACTTTCGATACGCAGTATTTT.

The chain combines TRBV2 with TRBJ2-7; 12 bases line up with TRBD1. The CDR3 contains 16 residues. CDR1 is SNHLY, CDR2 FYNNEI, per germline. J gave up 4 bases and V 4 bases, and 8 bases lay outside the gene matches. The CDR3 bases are TGTGCCAGCAGTGTTACGGGACAGGGGGCTTTATACGAGCAGTACTTC. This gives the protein CASSVTGQGALYEQYF. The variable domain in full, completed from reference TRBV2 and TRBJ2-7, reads EPEVTQTPSHQVTQMGQEVILRCVPISNHLYFYWYRQILGQKVEFLVSFYNNEISEKSEIFDDQFSVERPDGSNFTLKIRSTKLEDSAMYFCASSVTGQGALYEQYFGPGTRLTVT.

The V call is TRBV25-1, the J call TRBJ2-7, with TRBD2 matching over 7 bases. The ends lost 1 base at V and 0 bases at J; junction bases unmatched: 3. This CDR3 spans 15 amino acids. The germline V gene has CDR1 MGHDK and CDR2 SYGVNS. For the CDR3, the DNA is TGTGCCAGCAGTGAATTGGCGGGGGTCTCCTACGAGCAGTACTTC. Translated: CASSELAGVSYEQYF.

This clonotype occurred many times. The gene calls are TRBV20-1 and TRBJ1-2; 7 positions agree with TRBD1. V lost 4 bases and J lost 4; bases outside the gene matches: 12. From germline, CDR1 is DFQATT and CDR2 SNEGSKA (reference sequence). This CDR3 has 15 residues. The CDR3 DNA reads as TGCAGTGCTACTAAAACCGGGACAGATCCCTATGGCTACACCTTC. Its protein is CSATKTGTDPYGYTF.

The chain's CDR3 is CASSFQEAGRGRELFF. In DNA form, the CDR3 reads TGTGCCAGCAGTTTCCAAGAGGCAGGACGGGGGAGGGAGCTGTTTTTT. The chain recombines TRBV28 with TRBJ2-2; D may be TRBD2 (6 bases). Germline assignment: CDR1 MDHEN and CDR2 SYDVKM. Trimming shortened V by 3 bases and J by 9 bases, and 20 bases separated the two germline ends. The CDR3 consists of 16 residues.

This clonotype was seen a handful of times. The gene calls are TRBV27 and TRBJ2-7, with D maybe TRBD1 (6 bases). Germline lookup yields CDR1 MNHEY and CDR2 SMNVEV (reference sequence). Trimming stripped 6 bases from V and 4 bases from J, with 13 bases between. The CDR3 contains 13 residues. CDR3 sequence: CASSPTGFYEQYF. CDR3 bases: TGTGCCAGCAGCCCTACAGGGTTTTACGAGCAGTACTTC.

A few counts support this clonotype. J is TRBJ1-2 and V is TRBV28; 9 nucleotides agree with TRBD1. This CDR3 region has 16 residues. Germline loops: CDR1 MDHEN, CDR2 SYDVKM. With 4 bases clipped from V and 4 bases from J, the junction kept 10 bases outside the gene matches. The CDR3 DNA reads TGTGCCAGCAGTTACCACGGGACAGGGTTGTCCTATGGCTACACCTTC. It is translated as CASSYHGTGLSYGYTF.

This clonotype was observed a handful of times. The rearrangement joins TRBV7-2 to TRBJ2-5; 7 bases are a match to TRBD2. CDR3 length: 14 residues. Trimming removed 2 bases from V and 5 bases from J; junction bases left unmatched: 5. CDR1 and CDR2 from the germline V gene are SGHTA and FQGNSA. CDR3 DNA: TGTGCCAGCAGCTTATGGCGGGAGTCGGAGACCCAGTACTTC. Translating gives CASSLWRESETQYF.

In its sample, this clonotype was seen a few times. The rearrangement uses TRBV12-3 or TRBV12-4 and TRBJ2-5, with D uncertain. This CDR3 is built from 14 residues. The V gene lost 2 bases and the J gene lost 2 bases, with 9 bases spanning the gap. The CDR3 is CASSLWAVQETQYF. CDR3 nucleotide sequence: TGTGCCAGCAGTTTATGGGCTGTTCAAGAGACCCAGTACTTC.

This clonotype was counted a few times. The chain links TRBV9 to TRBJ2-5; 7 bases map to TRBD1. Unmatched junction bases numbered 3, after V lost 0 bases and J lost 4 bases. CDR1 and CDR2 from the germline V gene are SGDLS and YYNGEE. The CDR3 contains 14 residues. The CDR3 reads CASSVATGTETQYF. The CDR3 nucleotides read TGTGCCAGCAGCGTAGCGACAGGGACAGAGACCCAGTACTTC.

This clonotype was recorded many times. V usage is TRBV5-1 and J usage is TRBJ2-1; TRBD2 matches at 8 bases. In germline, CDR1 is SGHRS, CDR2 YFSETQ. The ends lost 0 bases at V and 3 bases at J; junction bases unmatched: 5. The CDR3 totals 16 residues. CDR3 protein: CASSLGPAGVYNEQFF. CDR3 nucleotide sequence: TGCGCCAGCAGCTTGGGGCCAGCGGGGGTCTACAATGAGCAGTTCTTC.

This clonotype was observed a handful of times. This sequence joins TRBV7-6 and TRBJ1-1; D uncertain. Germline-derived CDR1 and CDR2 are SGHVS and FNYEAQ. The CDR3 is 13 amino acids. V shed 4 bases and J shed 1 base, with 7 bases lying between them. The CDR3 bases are TGTGCCAGCAGCTCCGCGACGAACACTGAAGCTTTCTTT. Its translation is CASSSATNTEAFF.

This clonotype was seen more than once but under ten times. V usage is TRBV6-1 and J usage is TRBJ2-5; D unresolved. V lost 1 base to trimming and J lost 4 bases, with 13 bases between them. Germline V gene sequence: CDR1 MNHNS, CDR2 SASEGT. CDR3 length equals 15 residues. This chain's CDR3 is CASSEGYNRRETQYF. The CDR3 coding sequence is TGTGCCAGCAGTGAAGGATACAACCGACGAGAGACCCAGTACTTC.

DNA for the CDR3: TGCGCCAGCAGCTTGGCCCCCGAGCGCAATCAGCCCCAGCATTTT. Protein: CASSLAPERNQPQHF. The V gene is TRBV5-1, the J gene TRBJ1-5; D uncertain. Trimming shortened V by 0 bases and J by 2 bases, and 9 bases separated the two germline ends. CDR1 SGHRS and CDR2 YFSETQ come from the germline V gene. The CDR3 consists of 15 residues.

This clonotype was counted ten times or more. The CDR3 nucleotides are TGTGCCAGTGGACGGGCACCCACAGATACGCAGTATTTT. Translation gives CASGRAPTDTQYF. The J gene is TRBJ2-3, the V gene TRBV19; no definite D call. V lost 8 bases and J 2 bases, leaving 11 bases between the germline ends. This CDR3 comprises 13 residues. CDR1 is LNHDA and CDR2 is SQIVND in the germline V gene (reference sequence).

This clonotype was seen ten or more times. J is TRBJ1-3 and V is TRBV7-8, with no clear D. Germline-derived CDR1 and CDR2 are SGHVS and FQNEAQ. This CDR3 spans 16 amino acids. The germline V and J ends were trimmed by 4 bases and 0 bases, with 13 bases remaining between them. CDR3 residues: CASSSPHRDSGNTIYF. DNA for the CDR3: TGTGCCAGCAGCTCTCCACATCGGGACTCTGGAAACACCATATATTTT.

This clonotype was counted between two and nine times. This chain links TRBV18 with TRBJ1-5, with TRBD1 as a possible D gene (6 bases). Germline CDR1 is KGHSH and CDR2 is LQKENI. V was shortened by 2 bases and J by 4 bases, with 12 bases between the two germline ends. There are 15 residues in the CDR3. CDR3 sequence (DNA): TGTGCCAGCTCACCAGTGGCAGGGGTAAATCAGCCCCAGCATTTT. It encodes CASSPVAGVNQPQHF.

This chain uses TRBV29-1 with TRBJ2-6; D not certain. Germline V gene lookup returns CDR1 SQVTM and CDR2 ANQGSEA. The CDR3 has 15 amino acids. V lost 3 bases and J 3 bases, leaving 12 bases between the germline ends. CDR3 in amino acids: CSVESSGVGANVLTF. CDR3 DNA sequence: TGCAGCGTTGAGTCTTCAGGAGTTGGGGCCAACGTCCTGACTTTC.

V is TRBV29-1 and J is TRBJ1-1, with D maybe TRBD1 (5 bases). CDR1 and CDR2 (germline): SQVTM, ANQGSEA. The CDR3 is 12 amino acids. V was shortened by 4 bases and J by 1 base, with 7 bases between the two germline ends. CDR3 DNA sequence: TGCAGCGTTGGAGGGACGAACACTGAAGCTTTCTTT. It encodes CSVGGTNTEAFF. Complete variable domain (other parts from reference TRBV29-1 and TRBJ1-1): SAVISQKPSRDICQRGTSLTIQCQVDSQVTMMFWYRQQPGQSLTLIATANQGSEATYESGFVIDKFPISRPNLTFSTLTVSNMSPEDSSIYLCSVGGTNTEAFFGQGTRLTVV.

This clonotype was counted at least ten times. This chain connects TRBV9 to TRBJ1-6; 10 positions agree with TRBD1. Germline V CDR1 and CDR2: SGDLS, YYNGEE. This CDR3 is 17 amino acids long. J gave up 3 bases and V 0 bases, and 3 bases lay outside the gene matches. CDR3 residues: CASSVGGQGVYNSPLHF. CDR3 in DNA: TGTGCCAGCAGCGTAGGAGGACAGGGGGTCTATAATTCACCCCTCCACTTT.

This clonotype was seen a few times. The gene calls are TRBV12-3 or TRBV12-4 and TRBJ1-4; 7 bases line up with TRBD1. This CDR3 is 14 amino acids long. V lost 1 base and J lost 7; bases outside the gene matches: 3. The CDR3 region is CASSLGQGSEKLFF. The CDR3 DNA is TGTGCCAGCAGTTTAGGACAGGGAAGTGAAAAACTGTTTTTT.

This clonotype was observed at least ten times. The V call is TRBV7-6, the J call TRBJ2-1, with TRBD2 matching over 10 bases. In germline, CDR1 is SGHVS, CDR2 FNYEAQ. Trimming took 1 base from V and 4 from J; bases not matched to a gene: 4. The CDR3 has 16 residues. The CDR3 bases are TGTGCCAGCAGCTTAGGAGCGGGGGGGCCGTACAATGAGCAGTTCTTC. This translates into CASSLGAGGPYNEQFF.

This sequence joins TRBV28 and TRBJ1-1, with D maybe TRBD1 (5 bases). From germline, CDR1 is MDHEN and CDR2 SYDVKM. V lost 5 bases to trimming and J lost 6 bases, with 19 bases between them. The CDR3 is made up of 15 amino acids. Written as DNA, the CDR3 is TGTGCCAGCAGTCCCGGGACCACCGGAGCTCCTGAAGCTTTCTTT. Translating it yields CASSPGTTGAPEAFF.

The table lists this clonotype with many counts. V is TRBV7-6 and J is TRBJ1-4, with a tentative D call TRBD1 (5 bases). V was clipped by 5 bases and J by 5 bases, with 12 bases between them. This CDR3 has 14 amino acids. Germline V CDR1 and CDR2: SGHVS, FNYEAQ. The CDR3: CASSPRRGNEKLFF. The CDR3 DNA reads TGTGCCAGCAGCCCACGGCGGGGGAATGAAAAACTGTTTTTT.

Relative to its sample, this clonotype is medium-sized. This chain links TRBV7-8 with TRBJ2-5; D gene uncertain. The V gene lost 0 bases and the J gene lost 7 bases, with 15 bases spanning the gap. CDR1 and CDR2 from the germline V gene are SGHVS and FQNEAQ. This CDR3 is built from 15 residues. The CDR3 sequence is CASSLASTAMGTQYF. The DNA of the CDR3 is TGTGCCAGCAGCTTAGCTTCGACCGCAATGGGGACCCAGTACTTC.

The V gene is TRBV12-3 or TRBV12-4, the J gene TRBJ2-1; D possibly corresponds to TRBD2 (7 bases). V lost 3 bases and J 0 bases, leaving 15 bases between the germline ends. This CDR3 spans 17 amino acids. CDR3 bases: TGTGCCAGCAGTTTCTTCTGGCGGGGGCCCTCCTACAATGAGCAGTTCTTC. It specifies CASSFFWRGPSYNEQFF.